A single sample gave rise to the 13 T cell receptor beta chains below, sequenced in a study of CD8 T cells in Susac syndrome. The authors reverse transcribed roughly 0.45 to 1 ug RNA with random hexamers. TCRdb ran MiXCR on the immunoSEQ multiplex PCR reads and lists one entry per CDR3 protein. The table records about 84,000 distinct CDR3 sequences, 90% to 95% of them present only once. Material: CD8+ T cells from PBMCs. The receptors originated from a human donor in good health.

This chain links TRBV5-6 with TRBJ2-5; TRBD2 matches 12 bases. V trimming: 0 bases; J trimming: 10 bases; junction bases outside the gene matches: 10. The CDR3 totals 16 residues. Germline assignment: CDR1 SGHDT and CDR2 YYEEEE. The CDR3 sequence is CASSLALAGGPGDQYF. CDR3 sequence (DNA): TGTGCCAGCAGCTTGGCTCTAGCGGGGGGGCCGGGGGACCAGTACTTC. The full variable domain, in which reference TRBV5-6 and TRBJ2-5 provide the parts outside the CDR3, is DAGVTQSPTHLIKTRGQQVTLRCSPKSGHDTVSWYQQALGQGPQFIFQYYEEEERQRGNFPDRFSGHQFPNYSSELNVNALLLGDSALYLCASSLALAGGPGDQYFGPGTRLLVL.

This rearrangement joins TRBV19 to TRBJ1-5; TRBD1 agrees at 7 bases. The CDR3 sequence is 15 residues long. Germline lookup yields CDR1 LNHDA and CDR2 SQIVND (reference sequence). V was clipped by 3 bases and J by 5 bases; unmatched bases: 7. In DNA, the CDR3 is TGTGCCAGTAGTATCGACAGGGAGGGGGATCAGCCCCAGCATTTT. It is translated as CASSIDREGDQPQHF.

The chain uses TRBV29-1 and TRBJ2-1, with a possible D match to TRBD1 (6 bases). Germline CDR1 is SQVTM and CDR2 is ANQGSEA. There are 13 residues in the CDR3. V shed 5 bases and J shed 0 bases, with 8 bases lying between them. CDR3 sequence reads: CSVRGISYNEQFF. DNA of the CDR3: TGCAGCGTTAGGGGGATCTCCTACAATGAGCAGTTCTTC.

The genes are TRBV12-3 or TRBV12-4 and TRBJ1-3; 10 bases are a match to TRBD1. The CDR3 has 14 residues. V shed 7 bases and J 4 bases; nucleotides not matched to a gene: 4. The CDR3 spells CASIGTGEGNTIYF. The CDR3 DNA follows: TGTGCCAGCATCGGGACAGGGGAAGGAAACACCATATATTTT.

This chain links TRBV10-3 with TRBJ2-5, with D possibly matching TRBD2 (6 bases). The CDR3 contains 14 residues. With 5 bases removed from V and 5 bases from J, the gap between germline ends came to 15 bases. The germline CDR1 and CDR2 sequences are ENHRY and SYGVKD. DNA of the CDR3: TGTGCCATCAGTCTGGGGGGAACGGGGGAGACCCAGTACTTC. This translates into CAISLGGTGETQYF.

V and J are TRBV5-1 and TRBJ2-1, with D uncertain. This CDR3 is 13 amino acids long. Germline lookup yields CDR1 SGHRS and CDR2 YFSETQ. V shed 1 base and J shed 8 bases, with 10 bases lying between them. The CDR3 loop reads CASSLRGFDEQFF. The CDR3 bases are TGCGCCAGCAGCTTGCGTGGCTTCGATGAGCAGTTCTTC.

The V gene is TRBV4-1, the J gene TRBJ2-5; 7 nucleotides line up with TRBD1. CDR1 and CDR2 from the germline V gene are MGHRA and YSYEKL. V dropped 4 bases and J dropped 1; count of bases not matched to a gene: 9. The CDR3 extends over 16 amino acids. CDR3 protein: CASSPETGYFQETQYF. CDR3 bases: TGCGCCAGCAGCCCAGAGACAGGGTACTTCCAAGAGACCCAGTACTTC.

This clonotype was seen just once. This chain links TRBV5-6 with TRBJ2-3; no definite D call. V was trimmed by 2 bases and J by 6 bases, leaving 7 bases between them. CDR1 and CDR2 (germline): SGHDT, YYEEEE. This CDR3 comprises 12 residues. The chain's CDR3 is CASSFTADTQYF. The CDR3 DNA follows: TGTGCCAGCAGCTTCACCGCGGATACGCAGTATTTT.

This chain links TRBV7-9 with TRBJ2-7, with D hard to call. Trimming cost V 3 bases and J 5 bases, with 8 bases left between them. The CDR3 runs 12 residues. Germline lookup yields CDR1 SEHNR and CDR2 FQNEAQ (reference sequence). The CDR3 is CASSFRADEQYF. The DNA of the CDR3 is TGTGCCAGCAGCTTTAGGGCAGACGAGCAGTACTTC.

This chain uses TRBV12-3 or TRBV12-4 with TRBJ2-5; TRBD2 agrees at 7 bases. V shed 4 bases, J shed 1 base, and the junction held 6 bases outside the gene matches. This CDR3 has 15 amino acids. The CDR3 sequence: CASSSSGAIQETQYF. The CDR3 nucleotides read TGTGCCAGCAGTTCAAGCGGGGCGATCCAAGAGACCCAGTACTTC.

The V gene is TRBV20-1, the J gene TRBJ2-4, with 13 nucleotides matching TRBD2. The CDR3 runs to 18 residues. V trimming: 5 bases; J trimming: 0 bases; junction bases outside the gene matches: 10. Germline assignment: CDR1 DFQATT and CDR2 SNEGSKA (reference sequence). DNA for the CDR3: TGCAGTGCTCTACCATCACTAGCGGGGGGGCAAGCCAAAAACATTCAGTACTTC. This gives the protein CSALPSLAGGQAKNIQYF.

This clonotype was recorded only once. The chain couples TRBV19 to TRBJ2-5, with 9 bases fitting TRBD2. Trimming took 10 bases from V and 5 from J; bases not matched to a gene: 14. Germline V gene data show CDR1 as LNHDA and CDR2 as SQIVND (reference sequence). The CDR3 spans 15 residues. In DNA form, the CDR3 reads TGTGCCACCACGCCCGGGACTAGCCTCGTTGAGACCCAGTACTTC. It codes for CATTPGTSLVETQYF.

The chain uses TRBV5-5 and TRBJ2-2; D might be TRBD2 (6 bases). This CDR3 contains 16 residues. CDR1 and CDR2 (germline): SGHKS, YYEKEE (reference sequence). Trimming stripped 1 base from V and 2 bases from J, with 12 bases between. The CDR3 region is CASSLPPGVNTGELFF. As DNA, the CDR3 is TGTGCCAGCAGCTTGCCTCCGGGGGTAAACACCGGGGAGCTGTTTTTT.